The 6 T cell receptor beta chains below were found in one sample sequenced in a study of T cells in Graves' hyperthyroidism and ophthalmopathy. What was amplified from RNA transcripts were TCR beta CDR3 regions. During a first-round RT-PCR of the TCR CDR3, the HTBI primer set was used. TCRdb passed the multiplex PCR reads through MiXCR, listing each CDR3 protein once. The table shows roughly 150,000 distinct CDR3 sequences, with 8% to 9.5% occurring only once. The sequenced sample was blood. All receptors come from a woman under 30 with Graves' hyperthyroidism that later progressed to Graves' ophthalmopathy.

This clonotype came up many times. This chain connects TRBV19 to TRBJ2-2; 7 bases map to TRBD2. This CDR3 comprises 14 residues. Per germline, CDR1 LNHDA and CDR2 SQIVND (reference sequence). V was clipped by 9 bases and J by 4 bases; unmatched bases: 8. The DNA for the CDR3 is TGTGCCAGCCTACTAGCGCCCAGCACCGGGGAGCTGTTTTTT. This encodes CASLLAPSTGELFF.

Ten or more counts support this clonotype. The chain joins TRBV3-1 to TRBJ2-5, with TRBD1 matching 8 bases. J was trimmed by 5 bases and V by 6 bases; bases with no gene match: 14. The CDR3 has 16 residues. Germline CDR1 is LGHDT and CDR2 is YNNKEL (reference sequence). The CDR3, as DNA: TGTGCCAGCAGACAGGGGGGATGGCTTAGCTTGGAGACCCAGTACTTC. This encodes CASRQGGWLSLETQYF.

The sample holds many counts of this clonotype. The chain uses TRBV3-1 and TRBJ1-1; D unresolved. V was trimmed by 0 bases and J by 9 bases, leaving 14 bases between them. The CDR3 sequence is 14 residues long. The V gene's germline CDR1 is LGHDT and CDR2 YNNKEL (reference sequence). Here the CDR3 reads CASSQDEGKGKAFF. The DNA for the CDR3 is TGTGCCAGCAGCCAAGATGAAGGGAAGGGAAAAGCTTTCTTT.

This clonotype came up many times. CDR3 in amino acids: CSAWASYGYTF. CDR3 coding DNA: TGCAGTGCTTGGGCGTCCTATGGCTACACCTTC. The chain has TRBV20-1 and TRBJ1-2; D gene ambiguous. The CDR3 length is 11 residues. CDR1 and CDR2 from the germline V gene are DFQATT and SNEGSKA (reference sequence). V was pared by 5 bases and J by 4 bases, with 8 bases between.

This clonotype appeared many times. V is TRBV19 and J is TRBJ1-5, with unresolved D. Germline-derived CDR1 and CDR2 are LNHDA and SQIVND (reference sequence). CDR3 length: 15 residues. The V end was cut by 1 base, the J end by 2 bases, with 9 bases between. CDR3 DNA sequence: TGTGCCAGTAGTATAGCGGGATCGGGCAATCAGCCCCAGCATTTT. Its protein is CASSIAGSGNQPQHF.

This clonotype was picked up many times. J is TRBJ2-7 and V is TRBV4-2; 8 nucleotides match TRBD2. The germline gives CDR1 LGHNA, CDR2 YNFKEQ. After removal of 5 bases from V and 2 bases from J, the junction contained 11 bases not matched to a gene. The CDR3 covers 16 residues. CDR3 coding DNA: TGTGCCAGCAGCTCGTCTTGGCGGGGGGTCGCCTACGAGCAGTACTTC. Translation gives CASSSSWRGVAYEQYF.